This T cell receptor beta chain was sequenced for a study of shared clonotypes between healthy human individuals. Between the trimmed V and J ends, which lost 4 bases and 3 bases, there was a span of 10 bases. Germline assignment: CDR1 MNHEY and CDR2 SVGAGI. This CDR3 region has 14 residues. Whole-study results and caveats: The authors sampled blood alone, and tissue repertoires likely differ.

Assay runs were performed at deep level. The method was immunoSEQ multiplex PCR; TCRdb's version includes in-frame clones alone and lacks a portion of them. The sample has 1,400,000 or so clones; just under 99% are singletons. In its sample, this clone was seen once. Its specificity is not known. The receptor comes from a man aged 25-45 years in good health. Sequencing input: naive CD4+ T cells sorted from blood. As for subset: CD45RA+ positively selected. V is TRBV6-5 and J is TRBJ1-3; possibly TRBD1 for D (5 bases). Here the CDR3 reads CASSLGTSGNTIYF. In nucleotides, the CDR3 is TGTGCCAGCAGTTTGGGGACTAGTGGAAACACCATATATTTT.